These T cell receptor beta chains were read from a single sample in a study of blood T cells in healthy people across ages. TCRdb re-derived calls from the 5' RACE reads in MiXCR, one entry per CDR3 protein. The sample records 1.5 million to 1.9 million distinct CDR3 sequences, approximately 43% being singletons. The material sequenced was blood. These receptors all come from a woman aged 18-35 years in good health. The CDR3 runs from the conserved cysteine through the conserved F or W. The D gene is left open where the match is weak. Not all rows give a size; the values are once, few, many and, for expanded clones, a class.

d_gene	abundance	v_gene	j_gene	CDR3nt	CDR3aa
TRBD1	-	TRBV6-5	TRBJ1-4	TGTGCCAGCAGTTACAACAGGGGTAATGAAAAACTGTTTTTT	CASSYNRGNEKLFF
TRBD2	-	TRBV11-2	TRBJ2-3	TGTGCCAGCAGCTTAGACGCCTTAGCGGGAGGGCCGAGAGATACGCAGTATTTT	CASSLDALAGGPRDTQYF
-	-	TRBV6-5	TRBJ1-1	TGTGCCAGCAGTAACCCCCCTGCAGGGAACACTAAAGCTTTCTTT	CASSNPPAGNTKAFF
-	-	TRBV20-1	TRBJ2-1	TGCAGTGCTAGGACTCCCGGGACCCCCTACAATGAGCAGTTCTTC	CSARTPGTPYNEQFF
-	-	TRBV7-8	TRBJ2-7	TGTGCCAGCAGCTCGGCCGGACAGACCTACGAGCAGTACTTC	CASSSAGQTYEQYF
-	-	TRBV20-1	TRBJ2-1	TGCAGTGCCCAAGGCGGGGTTCCAGAGACCCAGTTCTTC	CSAQGGVPETQFF
-	-	TRBV10-3	TRBJ1-2	TGTGCCATCAGTTCTACAGGAGTAGCTAACTATGGCTACACCTTC	CAISSTGVANYGYTF
TRBD1	few	TRBV7-2	TRBJ2-7	TGTGCCAGCAGCTTACGAGGAACAGGGGACGAGCAGTACTTC	CASSLRGTGDEQYF
-	-	TRBV7-2	TRBJ1-4	TGTGCCAGCAGCTTTGGGGCCCAGGGAGTTTATAGTGAAAAACTGTTTTTT	CASSFGAQGVYSEKLFF
TRBD2	-	TRBV20-1	TRBJ2-7	TGCAGTGCACAGGGACTAGCGGGGTTCGCCTACGAGCAGTACTTC	CSAQGLAGFAYEQYF
TRBD1	few	TRBV12-5	TRBJ2-1	TGTGCTAGTGGTACCGACAGGGGGAATGAGCAGTTCTTC	CASGTDRGNEQFF
-	-	TRBV21-1	TRBJ2-7	TGTGCCAGCGCCCTAGGCTACGAGCAGTACTTC	CASALGYEQYF
-	-	TRBV20-1	TRBJ1-2	TGCAGTGCTAACCAGGGGTACTATGGCTACACCTTC	CSANQGYYGYTF
-	many	TRBV27	TRBJ2-7	TGTGCCAGCAGCTCTGGGGGGGCTTACGAGCAGTACTTC	CASSSGGAYEQYF
-	few	TRBV12-3/TRBV12-4	TRBJ2-7	TGTGCCAGCAGTGGACTCTTAGGGGCCTACGAGCAGTACTTC	CASSGLLGAYEQYF
TRBD2	once	TRBV7-2	TRBJ2-7	TGTGCCAGCAGCTTATCTAGCGGGAGGGTGTACGAGCAGTACTTC	CASSLSSGRVYEQYF
-	-	TRBV2	TRBJ1-6	TGTGCCAGCCGGAGGCTTTATAATTCACCCCTCCACTTT	CASRRLYNSPLHF
-	-	TRBV6-6	TRBJ2-2	TGTGCCAGCAGTTACACGCAGGTGTACACCGGGGAGCTGTTTTTT	CASSYTQVYTGELFF
TRBD2	few	TRBV4-1	TRBJ2-1	TGCGCCAGCAGCCAAGACCGACTAGCGGGGGTTCATGAGCAGTTCTTC	CASSQDRLAGVHEQFF
TRBD1	-	TRBV4-1	TRBJ2-7	TGCGCCAGCAGCCAAGCGGGACAGGGGGCCTACGAGCAGTACTTC	CASSQAGQGAYEQYF
-	-	TRBV13	TRBJ2-7	TGTGCCAGCAGCTTAGGCGGCTACAGGTACGAGCAGTACTTC	CASSLGGYRYEQYF
-	few	TRBV10-3	TRBJ2-5	TGTGCCATCAGTGAGCGGGGACATACGCCCGGAGAGACCCAGTACTTC	CAISERGHTPGETQYF
-	-	TRBV10-1	TRBJ2-1	TGCGCCAGCAGTGAAGGGGCTGAGGCATACAATGAGCAGTTCTTC	CASSEGAEAYNEQFF
TRBD2	few	TRBV4-2	TRBJ2-4	TGTGCCAGCAGCCAAGCTCAAGCTTATGCTAGCGGGAGATTACAACTGTACTTC	CASSQAQAYASGRLQLYF
-	many	TRBV6-6	TRBJ1-2	TGTGCCAGCAGGTGGTCTCCGTACTCTAACTATGGCTACACCTTC	CASRWSPYSNYGYTF
-	-	TRBV6-2/TRBV6-3	TRBJ2-1	TGTGCCAGCAACCATCATATAGGGAGCTCCTACAATGAGCAGTTCTTC	CASNHHIGSSYNEQFF
-	-	TRBV9	TRBJ2-2	TGTGCCAGCAGCGTTACGGGTTCGAACACCGGGGAGCTGTTTTTT	CASSVTGSNTGELFF
-	few	TRBV5-1	TRBJ1-5	TGCGCCAGCAGCAAAGAAAATCGCTTTCGCCAGCCCCAGCATTTT	CASSKENRFRQPQHF
-	few	TRBV5-1	TRBJ1-1	TGCGCCAGCAGCTTTTCAGGCCCATTGATGAACACTGAAGCTTTCTTT	CASSFSGPLMNTEAFF
-	-	TRBV3-1	TRBJ2-7	TGTGCCAGCAGCCAAACGCGACTCTACGAGCAGTACTTC	CASSQTRLYEQYF
TRBD2	many	TRBV27	TRBJ2-1	TGTGCCAGCAGCTCTATTAGACGCGGGAGATTTATCACCTACAATGAGCAGTTCTTC	CASSSIRRGRFITYNEQFF
TRBD2	-	TRBV3-1	TRBJ2-5	TGTGCCAGCAGCCAAGGACTAGCGAGTGAATACAATGAGCAGTACTTC	CASSQGLASEYNEQYF
-	few	TRBV25-1	TRBJ1-1	TGTGCCAGCAGGGCAGCAGCAGATCTCGGAGCTTTCTTT	CASRAAADLGAFF
-	-	TRBV20-1	TRBJ2-7	TGCAGCCCGATCGCGGAGTACTACAATGAGCAGTACTTC	CSPIAEYYNEQYF
-	-	TRBV18	TRBJ2-1	TGTGCCAGCTCACCACGAACAGGGATTAATGAGCAGTTCTTC	CASSPRTGINEQFF
-	-	TRBV20-1	TRBJ1-1	TGCAGTGCTAGGTCGACGGCGCGATCTAACGCTGAAGCTTTCTTT	CSARSTARSNAEAFF
-	few	TRBV3-1	TRBJ2-7	TGTGCCAGCAGCCAAGATCAAGGACACCGTAACTACGAGCAGTACTTC	CASSQDQGHRNYEQYF
TRBD1	-	TRBV5-1	TRBJ2-5	TGCGCCAGCAGCTCGAACAGGGGTTGGGAGACCCAGTACTTC	CASSSNRGWETQYF
-	-	TRBV4-1	TRBJ1-6	TGCGCCAGCAGCCACCGGGACTATAATTCACCCCTCCACTTT	CASSHRDYNSPLHF
TRBD1	few	TRBV7-2	TRBJ2-3	TGTGCCAGCAGCAGCCGACAGGGTGGTACGCAGTATTTT	CASSSRQGGTQYF